The T cell receptor beta chain described here comes from a study of PD-1 blockade in classical Hodgkin lymphoma. Findings and limits, study-wide: Reported baseline diversity: healthy donors highest, relapsed/refractory patients lowest.

Sequencing used immunoSEQ multiplex PCR; TCRdb keeps in-frame clones, though not all of them. The repertoire holds about 47,000 clones, with just over 90% as singletons. V dropped 6 bases and J dropped 8; count of bases not matched to a gene: 9. CDR3 length: 13 residues. Germline values: CDR1 MRHNA, CDR2 SNTAGT. A remark on this clone: Its antigen is undetermined.

The time point is: newly diagnosed, previously untreated cHL patient sample. Newly diagnosed, untreated classical Hodgkin lymphoma PBMCs served as comparison. The sequenced sample consisted of peripheral blood mononuclear cells (PBMCs). The rearrangement uses TRBV6-4 and TRBJ1-2, with 7 nucleotides matching TRBD1. The sequence was obtained from a human donor with classical Hodgkin lymphoma. The CDR3 spells CASRKTGVEGYTF. The CDR3 nucleotides read TGTGCCAGCAGGAAAACAGGGGTGGAAGGCTACACCTTC.